Reported below is one T cell receptor (beta chain). What it binds is unknown. Graves' hyperthyroidism without ophthalmopathy progression within 18 months was termed stable. Exclusion criteria comprised uncontrolled infection, other autoimmune disease, pregnancy or lactation. The data are from a study of T cells in Graves' hyperthyroidism and ophthalmopathy. Study observations and caveats: Peripheral blood also featured most of the thyroid clonotypes expanded above 0.001. Ophthalmopathy was model-predicted a median roughly 6.3 months pre-onset.

This CDR3 contains 16 residues. Trimming shortened V by 0 bases and J by 1 base, and 11 bases separated the two germline ends. Germline loops: CDR1 LNHNV, CDR2 YYDKDF (reference sequence). Amplification of TCR beta CDR3 regions used RNA as the template. RT-PCR in the first round (using the HTBI primer set) targeted the TCR CDR3. TCRdb reprocessed the multiplex PCR reads via MiXCR and lists one record per CDR3 protein. This sample has a few hundred thousand distinct CDR3 sequences; 15% to 19% occur once, and the top ten carry over 7.5%. Sequenced input: blood. The chain joins TRBV15 to TRBJ2-3; D remains unclear. The sequence was obtained from a woman younger than 30 with Graves' hyperthyroidism. CDR3 sequence: CATSRDLNERTDTQYF. Written as DNA, the CDR3 is TGTGCCACCAGCAGAGATCTGAACGAACGCACAGATACGCAGTATTTT.